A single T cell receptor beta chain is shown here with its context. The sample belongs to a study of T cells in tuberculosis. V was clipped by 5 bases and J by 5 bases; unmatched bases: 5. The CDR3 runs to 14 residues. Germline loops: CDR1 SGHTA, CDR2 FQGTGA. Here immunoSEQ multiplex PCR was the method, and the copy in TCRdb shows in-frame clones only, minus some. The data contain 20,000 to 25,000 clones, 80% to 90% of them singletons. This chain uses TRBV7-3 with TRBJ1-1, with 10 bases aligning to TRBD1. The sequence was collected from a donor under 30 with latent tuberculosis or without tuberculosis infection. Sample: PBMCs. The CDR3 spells CASSPDRGHTEAFF. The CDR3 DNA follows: TGTGCCAGCAGCCCCGACAGGGGGCATACTGAAGCTTTCTTT.